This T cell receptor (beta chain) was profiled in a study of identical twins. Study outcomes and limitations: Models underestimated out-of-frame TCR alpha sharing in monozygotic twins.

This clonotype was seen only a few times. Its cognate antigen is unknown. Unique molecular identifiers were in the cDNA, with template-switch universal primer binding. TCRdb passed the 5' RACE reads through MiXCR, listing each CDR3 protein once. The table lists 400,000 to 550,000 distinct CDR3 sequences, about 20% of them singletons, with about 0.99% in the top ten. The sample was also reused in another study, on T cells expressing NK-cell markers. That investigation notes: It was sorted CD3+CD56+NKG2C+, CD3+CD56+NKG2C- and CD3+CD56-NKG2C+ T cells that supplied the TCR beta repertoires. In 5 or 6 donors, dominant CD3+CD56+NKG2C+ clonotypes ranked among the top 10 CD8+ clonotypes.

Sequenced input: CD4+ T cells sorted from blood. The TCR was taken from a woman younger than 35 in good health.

The chain's CDR3 is CASSVDRGNTEAFF. The CDR3 bases are TGCGCCAGCAGCGTAGACAGGGGGAACACTGAAGCTTTCTTT. The chain joins TRBV5-1 to TRBJ1-1; TRBD1 matches 8 bases. The CDR3 covers 14 residues. Unmatched junction bases numbered 3, after V lost 4 bases and J lost 1 base. Germline-derived CDR1 and CDR2 are SGHRS and YFSETQ.